This T cell receptor beta chain came from a study of blood T cell repertoires in COVID-19. Only in-frame clones appear in the TCRdb table, and some are missing; sequencing was by immunoSEQ multiplex PCR. The table has 150,000 to 200,000 clones, around 87% seen once. V lost 2 bases to trimming and J lost 4 bases, with 14 bases between them. Germline V gene lookup returns CDR1 MNHNY and CDR2 SVGAGI (reference sequence). The CDR3 totals 15 residues. The J gene is TRBJ1-2, the V gene TRBV6-6, with D maybe TRBD1 (5 bases). The clonotype originates from a young man with acute or convalescent COVID-19. The sequenced sample was peripheral blood. The CDR3 is CASSYRGGEGYGYTF. DNA for the CDR3: TGTGCCAGCAGTTACCGGGGGGGAGAGGGCTATGGCTACACCTTC.